This is a list of T cell receptor beta chains from one sample in a study of post-analysis software for immune sequencing data. Using its own MiXCR run on the PCR reads, TCRdb lists one record per CDR3 protein. The sample comprises some 690,000 distinct CDR3 sequences, roughly three fifths of which are singletons, and around 10% rests with the top ten. Sequencing was done on a sample of blood. Receptors originate from a girl aged 2 to 9 with multiple sclerosis. Both conserved end residues are part of each CDR3. D genes are given only for firm matches. Only part of the rows carry a size: once, few, many, or a class if the clone is expanded.

D: TRBD2; size: few; J: TRBJ2-5; V: TRBV27; CDR3: CASGLSGRGGETQYF; DNA: TGTGCCAGCGGCTTAAGCGGGAGAGGTGGAGAGACCCAGTACTTC
D: -; size: once; J: TRBJ1-5; V: TRBV12-3/TRBV12-4; CDR3: CASSFQGSDQPQHF; DNA: TGTGCCAGCAGTTTCCAGGGGAGCGATCAGCCCCAGCATTTT
D: TRBD2; size: -; J: TRBJ2-7; V: TRBV20-1; CDR3: CSGGGHSYNEQYF; DNA: TGCAGTGGCGGGGGGCACTCCTACAATGAGCAGTACTTC
D: -; size: -; J: TRBJ2-7; V: TRBV7-3; CDR3: CASSLRGREHYEQYF; DNA: TGTGCCAGCAGCTTAAGGGGCCGCGAGCACTACGAGCAGTACTTC
D: TRBD2; size: few; J: TRBJ2-7; V: TRBV2; CDR3: CASRGLADYEQYF; DNA: TGTGCCAGCAGGGGACTAGCGGATTACGAGCAGTACTTC
D: -; size: -; J: TRBJ2-2; V: TRBV7-8; CDR3: CASSQYRGARETGELFF; DNA: TGTGCCAGCAGCCAATACCGGGGGGCGCGTGAAACCGGGGAGCTGTTTTTT
D: -; size: -; J: TRBJ2-7; V: TRBV20-1; CDR3: CSADNRDNSYEQYF; DNA: TGCAGTGCTGATAACCGGGACAACTCCTACGAGCAGTACTTC
D: -; size: -; J: TRBJ2-1; V: TRBV6-5; CDR3: CASSFNPGPLNEQFF; DNA: TGTGCCAGCAGTTTCAACCCCGGACCACTCAATGAGCAGTTCTTC
D: -; size: few; J: TRBJ2-1; V: TRBV5-1; CDR3: CASSTTINEQFF; DNA: TGCGCCAGCAGCACGACGATCAATGAGCAGTTCTTC
D: TRBD2; size: -; J: TRBJ2-3; V: TRBV20-1; CDR3: CSAEAGTSVTDTRYF; DNA: TGCAGTGCTGAGGCCGGGACTAGCGTCACAGATACGCGGTATTTT
D: TRBD2; size: -; J: TRBJ2-1; V: TRBV27; CDR3: CASGSSGGRSSYNEQFF; DNA: TGTGCCAGCGGATCCAGCGGGGGGCGTAGCTCCTACAATGAGCAGTTCTTC
D: -; size: -; J: TRBJ1-5; V: TRBV4-2; CDR3: CASSSGIEGPQHF; DNA: TGTGCCAGCAGCTCTGGAATCGAAGGGCCCCAGCATTTT
D: TRBD2; size: -; J: TRBJ2-5; V: TRBV6-6; CDR3: CASSYVRRGSYPETQYF; DNA: TGTGCCAGCAGTTACGTCAGGCGGGGGAGCTATCCAGAGACCCAGTACTTC
D: -; size: -; J: TRBJ2-1; V: TRBV11-2; CDR3: CAISSGRVEQFF; DNA: TGTGCCATCAGCTCCGGACGGGTTGAGCAGTTCTTC
D: -; size: -; J: TRBJ1-1; V: TRBV18; CDR3: CASSPSRQNTEAFF; DNA: TGTGCCAGCTCTCCTTCTAGGCAGAACACTGAAGCTTTCTTT
D: TRBD2; size: -; J: TRBJ2-1; V: TRBV20-1; CDR3: CSARDIRTSGYYNEQFF; DNA: TGCAGTGCTAGAGATATTAGGACTAGCGGATACTACAATGAGCAGTTCTTC
D: TRBD2; size: -; J: TRBJ2-7; V: TRBV20-1; CDR3: CSAGSPSGRGTYEQYF; DNA: TGCAGTGCTGGTTCTCCTAGCGGGAGAGGCACCTACGAGCAGTACTTC
D: -; size: -; J: TRBJ2-1; V: TRBV12-3/TRBV12-4; CDR3: CASSSQNNEQFF; DNA: TGTGCCAGCAGTTCACAAAACAATGAGCAGTTCTTC
D: -; size: -; J: TRBJ2-5; V: TRBV5-1; CDR3: CASSLAVQGKETQYF; DNA: TGCGCCAGCAGCTTGGCGGTGCAGGGGAAAGAGACCCAGTACTTC
D: TRBD2; size: -; J: TRBJ2-3; V: TRBV7-9; CDR3: CASSLAKLGGRTPSTDTQYF; DNA: TGTGCCAGCAGCTTAGCGAAGTTGGGCGGGAGGACTCCGAGCACAGATACGCAGTATTTT
D: -; size: -; J: TRBJ2-3; V: TRBV2; CDR3: CASSEESGGVWTDTQYF; DNA: TGTGCCAGCAGTGAAGAGTCCGGGGGTGTGTGGACAGATACGCAGTATTTT
D: TRBD1; size: few; J: TRBJ1-1; V: TRBV29-1; CDR3: CSVYSGQGTEAFF; DNA: TGCAGCGTTTATTCAGGACAGGGCACTGAAGCTTTCTTT
D: TRBD1; size: -; J: TRBJ2-7; V: TRBV12-3/TRBV12-4; CDR3: CASSLVHRGLVDRVPSYEQYF; DNA: TGTGCCAGCAGCCTAGTACACAGGGGGCTTGTGGATAGGGTCCCATCCTACGAGCAGTACTTC
D: TRBD2; size: few; J: TRBJ2-5; V: TRBV6-1; CDR3: CASSEVGGGQETQYF; DNA: TGTGCCAGCAGTGAAGTGGGCGGGGGGCAAGAGACCCAGTACTTC
D: -; size: -; J: TRBJ2-3; V: TRBV12-3/TRBV12-4; CDR3: CASSRGQRGTDTQYF; DNA: TGTGCCAGCAGCCGGGGACAGCGGGGCACAGATACGCAGTATTTT
D: -; size: many; J: TRBJ2-5; V: TRBV20-1; CDR3: CSAVLGGPGETQYF; DNA: TGCAGTGCTGTCTTAGGGGGTCCGGGAGAGACCCAGTACTTC
D: TRBD1; size: -; J: TRBJ2-1; V: TRBV6-1; CDR3: CASSPGQGARSYNEQFF; DNA: TGTGCCAGCAGTCCGGGACAGGGGGCGAGGTCCTACAATGAGCAGTTCTTC
D: -; size: -; J: TRBJ2-5; V: TRBV12-3/TRBV12-4; CDR3: CASTLADREGETQYF; DNA: TGTGCCAGCACCCTCGCGGACAGGGAGGGGGAGACCCAGTACTTC
D: TRBD2; size: -; J: TRBJ2-5; V: TRBV7-2; CDR3: CASSFPGLVKETQYF; DNA: TGTGCCAGCAGCTTCCCGGGACTAGTTAAAGAGACCCAGTACTTC
D: TRBD1; size: -; J: TRBJ2-7; V: TRBV10-3; CDR3: CAISEEPGGDEQYF; DNA: TGTGCCATCAGTGAGGAGCCAGGGGGTGATGAGCAGTACTTC
D: -; size: -; J: TRBJ2-1; V: TRBV29-1; CDR3: CSVEVRGKAGLGRMEQFF; DNA: TGCAGCGTTGAGGTCAGGGGAAAAGCGGGATTGGGTCGAATGGAGCAGTTCTTC
D: -; size: once; J: TRBJ2-5; V: TRBV2; CDR3: CASKILEGIRETQYF; DNA: TGTGCCAGCAAAATCCTAGAGGGTATCAGGGAGACCCAGTACTTC
D: TRBD1; size: -; J: TRBJ1-2; V: TRBV11-3; CDR3: CASSSSDRAENGYTF; DNA: TGTGCCAGCAGCTCCTCGGACAGGGCTGAAAATGGCTACACCTTC
D: -; size: -; J: TRBJ1-5; V: TRBV10-3; CDR3: CAISDSADGNQPQHF; DNA: TGTGCCATCAGTGACTCGGCAGACGGCAATCAGCCCCAGCATTTT
D: TRBD2; size: -; J: TRBJ2-1; V: TRBV4-3; CDR3: CASSPSGGGTYNEQFF; DNA: TGCGCCAGCAGCCCCAGCGGGGGGGGCACCTACAATGAGCAGTTCTTC
D: TRBD1; size: -; J: TRBJ2-7; V: TRBV5-1; CDR3: CASRAAGTGVVAEQYF; DNA: TGCGCCAGCAGGGCAGCCGGGACAGGGGTCGTTGCCGAGCAGTACTTC
D: TRBD2; size: few; J: TRBJ2-5; V: TRBV20-1; CDR3: CSARDATSGQETQYF; DNA: TGCAGTGCTAGAGACGCGACTAGCGGCCAAGAGACCCAGTACTTC
D: -; size: -; J: TRBJ2-3; V: TRBV5-8; CDR3: CASSPEMGDTQYF; DNA: TGTGCCAGCAGCCCCGAAATGGGGGATACGCAGTATTTT
D: -; size: -; J: TRBJ2-7; V: TRBV11-2; CDR3: CASSPQWGLVRYEQYF; DNA: TGTGCCAGCAGCCCCCAGTGGGGCTTAGTCCGCTACGAGCAGTACTTC
D: -; size: -; J: TRBJ1-2; V: TRBV7-2; CDR3: CASSLRDLTLGYGYTF; DNA: TGTGCCAGCAGCTTAAGGGACCTCACCCTGGGGTATGGCTACACCTTC
D: -; size: -; J: TRBJ2-5; V: TRBV6-2/TRBV6-3; CDR3: CASSGSGKETQYF; DNA: TGTGCCAGCAGTGGCAGCGGTAAGGAGACCCAGTACTTC
D: -; size: -; J: TRBJ2-5; V: TRBV4-1; CDR3: CASSTAYQETQYF; DNA: TGCGCCAGCAGCACGGCCTACCAAGAGACCCAGTACTTC
D: -; size: -; J: TRBJ2-4; V: TRBV29-1; CDR3: CSVNRGAKNIQYF; DNA: TGCAGCGTCAACCGGGGCGCCAAAAACATTCAGTACTTC
D: -; size: -; J: TRBJ2-3; V: TRBV7-9; CDR3: CASSRNLGGDTQYF; DNA: TGTGCCAGCAGCCGGAATCTGGGTGGGGATACGCAGTATTTT
D: -; size: -; J: TRBJ1-2; V: TRBV29-1; CDR3: CSVDSTAGSSYGYTF; DNA: TGCAGCGTCGATTCGACAGCCGGGAGTTCATATGGCTACACCTTC
D: -; size: few; J: TRBJ1-2; V: TRBV20-1; CDR3: CSAYRSNYGYTF; DNA: TGCAGTGCCTACCGCTCCAACTATGGCTACACCTTC
D: -; size: few; J: TRBJ2-7; V: TRBV12-3/TRBV12-4; CDR3: CASTMWVSMDEQYF; DNA: TGTGCCAGCACCATGTGGGTCTCGATGGACGAGCAGTACTTC
D: -; size: -; J: TRBJ2-1; V: TRBV29-1; CDR3: CSVATKTYNEQFF; DNA: TGCAGCGTTGCGACAAAAACCTACAATGAGCAGTTCTTC
D: TRBD1; size: once; J: TRBJ2-1; V: TRBV5-1; CDR3: CASSLVQGAGNEQFF; DNA: TGCGCCAGCAGCTTGGTACAGGGGGCGGGTAATGAGCAGTTCTTC
D: TRBD2; size: -; J: TRBJ2-7; V: TRBV4-1; CDR3: CASSQALSGNYEQYF; DNA: TGCGCCAGCAGCCAAGCCCTTAGCGGGAACTACGAGCAGTACTTC
D: TRBD2; size: -; J: TRBJ2-1; V: TRBV6-1; CDR3: CASSLGLAGEGFF; DNA: TGTGCCAGCAGTCTAGGACTAGCGGGAGAAGGGTTCTTC
D: TRBD1; size: -; J: TRBJ2-2; V: TRBV11-2; CDR3: CASSLENRGAGELFF; DNA: TGTGCCAGCAGCTTAGAGAACAGGGGGGCCGGGGAGCTGTTTTTT
D: TRBD2; size: -; J: TRBJ2-3; V: TRBV6-6; CDR3: CASSYSAGVSTDTQYF; DNA: TGTGCCAGCAGTTACTCAGCGGGGGTGAGCACAGATACGCAGTATTTT